This TCR beta chain was sequenced in a study of identical twins (dated by TCRdb to 2015 to 2016). About the investigation overall: TCR alpha and beta repertoires from monozygotic twins, unrelated adults of various ages and cord blood were deep-sequenced to test whether fetal clonotypes persist. To rule out contamination, the twin experiments were replicated at different times with different library preparation protocols. General findings and caveats noted by the study authors: Fewer insertions were carried by abundant cord blood beta clonotypes; a weaker similar trend was observed in young adult naive repertoires, while no such trend was observed in memory repertoires. In beta out-of-frame sequences, excess twin sharing was weaker, because having fewer shared sequences lowered the signal-to-noise ratio. Conclusions relied on cross-sectional statistical analysis, since the same donors could not be followed over many years. Recombination models systematically underestimated out-of-frame TCR alpha sharing in monozygotic twins but agreed with sharing between unrelated individuals. Invariant T cells such as MAIT and iNKT could partly confound zero-insertion analyses, although diverse VJ usage argued against such confounding for most clonotypes. Out-of-frame TCR alpha sequences shared between twins showed an excess of low generation-probability sequences compared with coincidental sharing between unrelated individuals.

The library was produced with 5' RACE. Reads for this sample came from an Illumina HiSeq 2000. Template switching added a universal primer binding site, and the final cDNA carried a unique molecular identifier that allowed TCR cDNA molecules to be counted accurately. Specific primers in the conserved constant-segment region were used to synthesize first-strand cDNA for the TCR alpha and beta chains. To control for contamination, every cDNA library carried two barcodes: a SMART-Mk sample barcode plus Illumina barcodes. Two successive PCR steps introduced TruSeq adapter sequences along with Illumina sample barcodes. The TCR alpha and beta cDNA libraries were sequenced on the Illumina HiSeq platform using custom primers. On the authors' methods: MiGEC processed the raw reads to extract unique molecular identifiers, while MiXCR was used to determine the CDR3 positions. Recombination models were inferred per individual with the repgenHMM and IGoR tools using an EM algorithm. The tcR package in R was used for shared clonotype analysis, with sharing normalized by the product of cloneset sizes. Out-of-frame nonproductive sequences were analyzed to study raw recombination free of thymic and clonal selection effects. TCRdb cleaned the public reads at Q25 with fastp, built clones with MiXCR and kept in-frame beta chains. Under each unique CDR3 protein, matching rows form one entry showing the most common genes and DNA. These V and J calls are TCRdb output, not the study's own analysis. The sample table lists 400,000 to 650,000 distinct CDR3 sequences, approximately 22% of them with a count of one. The biggest ten clones account for 0.75% to 0.95% of the sample.

Every donor was a healthy Caucasian. The twin cohort comprised three pairs of female monozygotic twins, all aged about 18 to 29 years. CD4+ and CD8+ T cell populations were isolated with positive isolation kits from Invitrogen. A remark on this clonotype: Its recognized antigen is unknown. Base quality data are lacking; no much larger clone is found one base away.

The CDR3, from cysteine to phenylalanine, totals 14 residues. The read is trimmed to its CDR3 DNA, 42 bases read in frame from base 1. After removal of 8 bases from V and 2 bases from J, the junction retains 7 bases not matched to a gene. From a lookup of the germline V gene, CDR1 and CDR2 are ENHRY and SYGVKD. These data also formed part of another study, on T cells expressing NK-cell markers. The second source states: Three sorted T-cell subsets (CD3+CD56+NKG2C+, CD3+CD56+NKG2C- and CD3+CD56-NKG2C+) from under 10 donors had their TCR beta-chain repertoires profiled. Seven of the eight sequenced donors were HCMV-seropositive and one was HCMV-seronegative. In several experiments an anti-gammadeltaTCR antibody was added to restrict sorting to alphabetaTCR-expressing T cells. In six donors, the dominant CD3+CD56+NKG2C+ clonotypes were found to rank among the top 10 CD8+ clonotypes and to make up roughly 1.0-7.5% of CD8+ T cells. Those dominant clonotypes were again the most abundant among CD3+CD56-NKG2C+ cells in a handful of donors, at roughly 25-60.1%. Whether the expanded NKG2C-expressing T cell clones were specific for HCMV antigens remained unclear. Randomly selected healthy volunteers, three men and five women, were used as the eight sequenced donors. A commercial ELISA kit detecting HCMV-specific IgG in serum was used to determine HCMV serostatus. Reads were demultiplexed and grouped by UMI with MIGEC, and clonotypes were assembled and quantified with MiTCR. To remove erroneous sequences, TCR cDNA sequences were retained only when supported by two or more reads. The tcR package was used for downstream repertoire analysis, with clonotypes matched between fractions based on CDR3 nucleotide sequence plus V segment. VDJmatch was used to annotate antigen specificity against VDJdb, with one amino acid substitution in CDR3 permitted.

Here the chain combines TRBV10-3 and TRBJ2-3; 7 middle bases align to TRBD1. The sequenced sample was CD4+ T cells sorted from blood. The clonotype was recovered from a woman aged 18-29 years in good health. The bases read TGTGCCATCGGGAAACAGGGGTTCACAGATACGCAGTATTTT. It translates as CAIGKQGFTDTQYF.